A single sample is the source of the 24 T cell receptor beta chains below, sequenced in a study of cytomegalovirus exposure and HLA in healthy donors. In the PCR, 60 Vbeta and 13 Jbeta primers were used. Libraries were prepared by immunoSEQ multiplex PCR; TCRdb keeps only in-frame clonotypes and omits some of them. The profile shows about 150,000 clones, about 85% of them singletons. The sequencing input was PBMCs. Receptors were obtained from a man aged 30-40 years in good health and CMV-seropositive.

The gene calls are TRBV5-1 and TRBJ2-3; D possibly corresponds to TRBD2 (7 bases). The germline gives CDR1 SGHRS, CDR2 YFSETQ. V lost 4 bases to trimming and J lost 5 bases, with 17 bases between them. CDR3 size: 15 residues. CDR3 DNA: TGCGCCAGCAGCGTCGCGGGGGCCCGGGGAGATACGCAGTATTTT. It specifies CASSVAGARGDTQYF.

The chain joins TRBV13 to TRBJ2-5, with TRBD2 as a possible D gene (5 bases). Trimming removed 7 bases at V and 5 bases at J, with 17 bases between. Germline CDR1 and CDR2: PRHDT and FYEKMQ (reference sequence). The CDR3 runs 14 residues. For the CDR3, the DNA is TGTGCCAGCACCTTTCGCGGGTTACGGGAGACCCAGTACTTC. Protein product: CASTFRGLRETQYF.

The genes are TRBV28 and TRBJ1-2; D gene unclear. Trimming took 4 bases from V and 5 from J, leaving 14 bases between them. This CDR3 contains 14 residues. Germline V gene data show CDR1 as MDHEN and CDR2 as SYDVKM. DNA of the CDR3: TGTGCCAGCAGTTCGTCTCTCGGTGATTATGGCTACACCTTC. Protein: CASSSSLGDYGYTF.

The rearrangement uses TRBV6-6 and TRBJ1-4; perhaps TRBD1 as D (6 bases). Germline values: CDR1 MNHNY, CDR2 SVGAGI (reference sequence). Trimming removed 6 bases from V and 0 bases from J, with 11 bases in between. The CDR3 consists of 15 residues. Written as DNA, the CDR3 is TGTGCCAGCAGGACTTCAGGGGCAACTAATGAAAAACTGTTTTTT. This codes for CASRTSGATNEKLFF.

The rearrangement joins TRBV10-3 to TRBJ2-1; 12 bases agree with TRBD2. The V and J ends lost 2 bases and 8 bases, in that order; junction bases with no gene match: 10. The CDR3 is 17 residues long. Germline CDR1 and CDR2: ENHRY and SYGVKD. CDR3 DNA sequence: TGTGCCATCAGTGAGGGACTAGCGGGACATCATGACGATGAGCAGTTCTTC. Translating gives CAISEGLAGHHDDEQFF.

Concerning this clone itself: The same CDR3 also results from other DNA sequences found in this sample. This chain joins TRBV5-1 and TRBJ1-2; a possible D gene is TRBD1 (6 bases). Germline values: CDR1 SGHRS, CDR2 YFSETQ. V was cut by 4 bases and J by 6 bases, with 13 bases left in between. The CDR3 consists of 13 residues. This CDR3 is CASSLDRTHGYTF. CDR3 nucleotide sequence: TGCGCCAGCAGCCTTGACAGGACCCATGGCTACACCTTC.

J is TRBJ2-5 and V is TRBV5-8; possibly TRBD2 for D (5 bases). The CDR3 loop spans 14 amino acids. In germline, CDR1 is SGHTS, CDR2 YDEGEE. V was cut by 1 base and J by 7 bases, with 14 bases left in between. The CDR3 here is CASSLSRTGRTQYF. The CDR3, as DNA: TGTGCCAGCAGCTTGTCTCGGACGGGAAGGACCCAGTACTTC.

J is TRBJ1-2 and V is TRBV27; D is possibly TRBD1 (6 bases). Trimming removed 2 bases at V and 0 bases at J, with 10 bases between. CDR3 length: 15 residues. Germline V lookup: CDR1 MNHEY, CDR2 SMNVEV (reference sequence). CDR3 sequence reads: CASSLNGQPNYGYTF. The CDR3 DNA reads as TGTGCCAGCAGTTTAAACGGACAGCCTAACTATGGCTACACCTTC.

V gene TRBV5-6 combines with J gene TRBJ1-1, with TRBD1 matching 9 bases. Unmatched junction bases numbered 11, after V lost 4 bases and J lost 4 bases. The germline V gene has CDR1 SGHDT and CDR2 YYEEEE. The CDR3 is 16 residues long. The DNA of the CDR3 is TGTGCCAGCAGCCGTCCCGGGACAGGGATGCTCACTGAAGCTTTCTTT. It yields the protein CASSRPGTGMLTEAFF.

The rearrangement uses TRBV30 and TRBJ2-1; 8 bases align to TRBD2. There are 15 residues in the CDR3. The V segment lost 5 bases and the J segment 0 bases; nucleotides outside the gene matches: 6. Germline V gives CDR1 GTSNPN, CDR2 SVGIG (reference sequence). CDR3 in DNA: TGTGCCTGGGTCGGGGGGGCCCTCTCCTACAATGAGCAGTTCTTC. This encodes CAWVGGALSYNEQFF.

This clone has only one observation. The V call is TRBV30, the J call TRBJ2-5; D uncertain. Trimming removed 1 base from V and 2 bases from J, with 8 bases in between. Germline assignment: CDR1 GTSNPN and CDR2 SVGIG (reference sequence). The CDR3 runs to 13 residues. The DNA of the CDR3 is TGTGCCTGGAGTGCGGGTCATCAAGAGACCCAGTACTTC. This codes for CAWSAGHQETQYF.

This clone has just a few counts. V and J are TRBV7-2 and TRBJ2-5, with unresolved D. CDR3 size: 16 residues. V was cut by 0 bases and J by 2 bases, with 13 bases left in between. Per the germline V gene, CDR1 is SGHTA and CDR2 is FQGNSA. Written as DNA, the CDR3 is TGTGCCAGCAGCTTAGCGCTTTTAGGCAGGCAAGAGACCCAGTACTTC. It yields the protein CASSLALLGRQETQYF.

The chain links TRBV6-1 to TRBJ1-1; 8 nucleotides agree with TRBD1. The V and J ends lost 7 bases and 2 bases, in that order; junction bases with no gene match: 6. The CDR3 has 14 residues. The germline V gene encodes CDR1 MNHNS and CDR2 SASEGT. CDR3 region: CASTRDRSNTEAFF. The DNA of the CDR3 is TGTGCCAGCACCCGGGACAGGTCCAACACTGAAGCTTTCTTT.

The gene calls are TRBV29-1 and TRBJ2-7; TRBD1 matches 8 bases. Losses at the gene ends were 6 bases for V and 4 bases for J; bases not matched to a gene: 5. Germline V gives CDR1 SQVTM, CDR2 ANQGSEA. This CDR3 is built from 12 residues. The CDR3 bases are TGCAGCGTCGGACAGGGAACTTACGAGCAGTACTTC. This gives the protein CSVGQGTYEQYF.

This clone was seen a handful of times. V usage is TRBV6-1 and J usage is TRBJ2-7; 10 bases fit TRBD1. This CDR3 has 15 amino acids. The germline V gene has CDR1 MNHNS and CDR2 SASEGT. V shed 4 bases and J 4 bases; nucleotides not matched to a gene: 7. CDR3 nucleotide sequence: TGTGCCAGCAGTGCGCGGGGGACAGGGGCGTACGAGCAGTACTTC. Its translation: CASSARGTGAYEQYF.

A single count supports this clone. The chain links TRBV7-9 to TRBJ1-1, with 10 bases identical to TRBD1. CDR1 and CDR2 (germline): SEHNR, FQNEAQ (reference sequence). The V segment lost 5 bases and the J segment 5 bases; nucleotides outside the gene matches: 5. The CDR3 is 14 residues long. CDR3 loop: CASSVGQGRTEAFF. The CDR3 region has the DNA TGTGCCAGCAGCGTGGGACAGGGGAGGACTGAAGCTTTCTTT.

The V gene is TRBV27, the J gene TRBJ1-1; D is perhaps TRBD1 (5 bases). This CDR3 region has 12 residues. Germline-derived CDR1 and CDR2 are MNHEY and SMNVEV (reference sequence). Trimming left V 5 bases short and J 1 base short, with 5 bases between. The CDR3 is CASSDRNTEAFF. The CDR3 DNA reads TGTGCCAGCAGTGACAGGAACACTGAAGCTTTCTTT.

V and J are TRBV7-2 and TRBJ2-3; 15 bases match TRBD2. Germline V gene sequence: CDR1 SGHTA, CDR2 FQGNSA. CDR3 size: 18 residues. V trimming: 4 bases; J trimming: 0 bases; junction bases outside the gene matches: 5. CDR3 DNA sequence: TGTGCCAGCAGCTCCGGGACTAGCGGGAGGCACAGCACAGATACGCAGTATTTT. Amino acids: CASSSGTSGRHSTDTQYF.

This chain links TRBV27 with TRBJ2-1, with TRBD2 identical over 14 bases. The germline gives CDR1 MNHEY, CDR2 SMNVEV (reference sequence). This CDR3 spans 20 amino acids. Unmatched junction bases numbered 9, after V lost 0 bases and J lost 2 bases. The CDR3 DNA is TGTGCCAGCAGTTTATCCCCCGGGACTAGCGGGAGTATAACCTACAATGAGCAGTTCTTC. The encoded protein is CASSLSPGTSGSITYNEQFF.

The CDR3 nucleotides are TGTGCCAGCAGCGTAGCCAGCGGGGGGCGGGAGACCCAGTACTTC. Its translation: CASSVASGGRETQYF. The chain has TRBV9 and TRBJ2-5, with 9 bases matching TRBD2. This CDR3 has 15 residues. V shed 0 bases and J 5 bases; nucleotides not matched to a gene: 5. CDR1 and CDR2 from the germline V gene are SGDLS and YYNGEE.

This chain uses TRBV13 with TRBJ2-7; perhaps TRBD1 as D (6 bases). V gave up 0 bases and J gave up 3 bases, with 12 bases separating them. This CDR3 has 15 amino acids. The germline CDR1 and CDR2 sequences are PRHDT and FYEKMQ (reference sequence). The CDR3: CASSLGQGVFYEQYF. Written as DNA, the CDR3 is TGTGCCAGCAGCTTAGGACAGGGAGTTTTCTACGAGCAGTACTTC.

In its sample, this clone was seen once. V is TRBV12-5 and J is TRBJ1-5; 8 positions match TRBD1. This CDR3 has 14 amino acids. Trimming took 7 bases from V and 3 from J; bases not matched to a gene: 5. From germline, CDR1 is LGHNT and CDR2 FRNRAP. The CDR3: CASAPTGDNQPQHF. CDR3 coding DNA: TGTGCTAGTGCCCCGACAGGGGACAATCAGCCCCAGCATTTT.

This clone was seen just once. This chain uses TRBV25-1 with TRBJ2-7; 9 bases line up with TRBD1. The germline V gene encodes CDR1 MGHDK and CDR2 SYGVNS. CDR3 size: 15 residues. J was trimmed by 1 base and V by 5 bases; bases with no gene match: 6. In DNA, the CDR3 is TGTGCCAGCAGTACCTCCGGGACAGGGTCCTACGAGCAGTACTTC. Protein: CASSTSGTGSYEQYF.

The V and J genes are TRBV5-1 and TRBJ2-7, with 7 nucleotides matching TRBD1. Germline V gene lookup returns CDR1 SGHRS and CDR2 YFSETQ. V lost 0 bases and J lost 6; bases outside the gene matches: 12. CDR3 size: 16 residues. CDR3 region: CASSLEETGLLSEQYF. The CDR3 region has the DNA TGCGCCAGCAGCTTGGAGGAGACAGGGCTATTGAGCGAGCAGTACTTC.